This T cell receptor (beta chain) was found in a study of T cell clones after liver transplantation. Study in general: Immunosuppression withdrawal was tried within 2 years after liver transplantation in this trial.

Profiled with immunoSEQ multiplex PCR; TCRdb holds only in-frame clones, not every one. The repertoire consists of around 19,000 clones, with just under 80% occurring once and the leading ten covering 30% to 45%. On this clone: Antigen: not known.

Study-level findings and limits: The donor-reactive repertoire was only partly measurable in two subjects, lacking donor cells. Graft donor-reactive T cells may have migrated into the graft rather than being deleted.

This clonotype was obtained from a human patient who received a liver transplant. Some T cells may be graft donor cells. The sample consisted of CD8+ T cells from blood, taken approximately 54 months after liver transplant.

Written as DNA, the CDR3 is TGCGCCAGCAGTGAGTCGCTCGGGGGCGGGGCAGATACGCAGTATTTT. Translation gives CASSESLGGGADTQYF. The rearrangement uses TRBV10-2 and TRBJ2-3, with D perhaps given as TRBD1 or TRBD2 (6 bases each). The CDR3 spans 16 residues. The V end lost 0 bases, the J end lost 4 bases, and 14 bases lay between the germline ends. Per the germline V gene, CDR1 is WSHSY and CDR2 is SAAADI.